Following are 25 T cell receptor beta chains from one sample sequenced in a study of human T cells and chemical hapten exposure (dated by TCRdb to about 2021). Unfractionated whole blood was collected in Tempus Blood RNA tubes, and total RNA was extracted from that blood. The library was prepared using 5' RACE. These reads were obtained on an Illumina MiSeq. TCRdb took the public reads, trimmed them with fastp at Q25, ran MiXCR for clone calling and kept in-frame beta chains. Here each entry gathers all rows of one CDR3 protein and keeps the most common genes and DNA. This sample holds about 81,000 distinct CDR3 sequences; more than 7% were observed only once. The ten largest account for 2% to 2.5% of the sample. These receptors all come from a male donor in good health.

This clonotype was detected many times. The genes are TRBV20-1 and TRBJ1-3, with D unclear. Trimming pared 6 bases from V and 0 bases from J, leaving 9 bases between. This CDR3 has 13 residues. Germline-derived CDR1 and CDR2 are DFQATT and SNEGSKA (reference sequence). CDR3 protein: CSANGISGNTIYF. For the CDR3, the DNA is TGCAGTGCAAATGGGATCTCTGGAAACACCATATATTTT.

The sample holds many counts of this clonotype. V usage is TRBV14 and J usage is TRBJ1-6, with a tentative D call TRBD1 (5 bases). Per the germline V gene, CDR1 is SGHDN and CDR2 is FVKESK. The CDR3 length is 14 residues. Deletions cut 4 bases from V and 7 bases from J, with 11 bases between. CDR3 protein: CASSPGLINSPLHF. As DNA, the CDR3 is TGTGCCAGCAGCCCAGGGTTGATCAATTCACCCCTCCACTTT.

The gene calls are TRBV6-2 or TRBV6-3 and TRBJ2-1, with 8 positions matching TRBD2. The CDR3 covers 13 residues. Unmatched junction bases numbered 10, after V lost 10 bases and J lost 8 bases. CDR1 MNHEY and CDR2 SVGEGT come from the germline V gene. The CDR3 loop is CATHTGGSDEQFF. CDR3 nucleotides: TGTGCCACCCACACGGGGGGGAGTGATGAGCAGTTCTTC.

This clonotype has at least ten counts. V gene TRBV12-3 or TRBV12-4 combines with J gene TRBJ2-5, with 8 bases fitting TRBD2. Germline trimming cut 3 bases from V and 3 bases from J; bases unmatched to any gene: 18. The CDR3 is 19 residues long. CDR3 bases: TGTGCCAGCAGTTTTTCCCGGAGTGGAACTAGCGGATTTAAAGAGACCCAGTACTTC. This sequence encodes CASSFSRSGTSGFKETQYF.

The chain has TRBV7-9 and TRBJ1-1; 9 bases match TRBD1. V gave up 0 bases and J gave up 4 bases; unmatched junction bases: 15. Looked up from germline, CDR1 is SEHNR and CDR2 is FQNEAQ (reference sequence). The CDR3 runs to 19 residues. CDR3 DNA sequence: TGTGCCAGCAGCTTAGCGCGGACAGGGGAAGAATGGCGCGGCACTGAAGCTTTCTTT. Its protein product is CASSLARTGEEWRGTEAFF.

CDR3 DNA sequence: TGTGCCAGCAGCTTAGCGGGACAGGGTGTCCCTGGGGCCAACGTCCTGACTTTC. It yields the protein CASSLAGQGVPGANVLTF. The V gene is TRBV7-9, the J gene TRBJ2-6, with TRBD1 identical over 9 bases. The length of the CDR3 is 18 residues. V trimming: 0 bases; J trimming: 2 bases; junction bases outside the gene matches: 5. Looked up from germline, CDR1 is SEHNR and CDR2 is FQNEAQ (reference sequence).

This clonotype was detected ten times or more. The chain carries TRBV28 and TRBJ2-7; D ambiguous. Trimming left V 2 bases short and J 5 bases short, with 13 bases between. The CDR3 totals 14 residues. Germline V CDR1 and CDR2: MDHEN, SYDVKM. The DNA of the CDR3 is TGTGCCAGCAGTTTAAGAACGATAGTCCACGAGCAGTACTTC. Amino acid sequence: CASSLRTIVHEQYF.

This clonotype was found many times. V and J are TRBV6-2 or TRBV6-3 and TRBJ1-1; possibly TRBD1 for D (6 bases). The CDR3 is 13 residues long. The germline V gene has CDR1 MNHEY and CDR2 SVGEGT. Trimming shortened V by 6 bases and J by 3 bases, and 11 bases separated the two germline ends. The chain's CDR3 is CASSRGQYTEAFF. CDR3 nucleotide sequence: TGTGCCAGCAGCCGGGGACAATACACTGAAGCTTTCTTT.

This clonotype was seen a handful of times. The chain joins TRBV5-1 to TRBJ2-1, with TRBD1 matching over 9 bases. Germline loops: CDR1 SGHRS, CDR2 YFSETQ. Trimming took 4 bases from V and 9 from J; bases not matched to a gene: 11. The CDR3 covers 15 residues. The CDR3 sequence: CASSPTRQGGSEQFF. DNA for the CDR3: TGCGCCAGCAGCCCGACCCGACAGGGGGGGAGTGAGCAGTTCTTC.

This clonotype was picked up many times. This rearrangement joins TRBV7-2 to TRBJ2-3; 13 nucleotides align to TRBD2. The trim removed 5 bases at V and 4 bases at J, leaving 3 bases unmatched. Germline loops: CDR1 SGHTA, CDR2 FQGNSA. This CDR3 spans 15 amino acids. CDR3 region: CASSPGLAGADTQYF. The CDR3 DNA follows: TGTGCCAGCAGCCCCGGACTAGCGGGGGCAGATACGCAGTATTTT.

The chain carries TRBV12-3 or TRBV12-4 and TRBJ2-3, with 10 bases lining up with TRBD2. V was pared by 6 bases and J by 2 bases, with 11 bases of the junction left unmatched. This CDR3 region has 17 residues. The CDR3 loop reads CASSPQTSGLPTDTQYF. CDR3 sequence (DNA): TGTGCCAGCAGCCCACAGACTAGCGGGTTGCCCACAGATACGCAGTATTTT.

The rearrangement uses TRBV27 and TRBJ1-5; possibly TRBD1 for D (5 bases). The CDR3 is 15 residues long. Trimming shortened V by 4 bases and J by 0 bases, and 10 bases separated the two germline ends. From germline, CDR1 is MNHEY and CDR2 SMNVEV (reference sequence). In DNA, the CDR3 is TGTGCCAGCAGTTGGGGCCGCTTTAGCAATCAGCCCCAGCATTTT. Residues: CASSWGRFSNQPQHF.

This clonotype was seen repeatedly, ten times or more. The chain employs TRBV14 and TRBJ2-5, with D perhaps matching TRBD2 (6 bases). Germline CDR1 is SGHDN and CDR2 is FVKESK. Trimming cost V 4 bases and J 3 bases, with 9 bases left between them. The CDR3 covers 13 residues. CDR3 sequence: CASSLLAEETQYF. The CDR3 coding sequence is TGTGCCAGCAGCCTATTAGCGGAAGAGACCCAGTACTTC. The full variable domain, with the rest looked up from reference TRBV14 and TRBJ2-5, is EAGVTQFPSHSVIEKGQTVTLRCDPISGHDNLYWYRRVMGKEIKFLLHFVKESKQDESGMPNNRFLAERTGGTYSTLKVQPAELEDSGVYFCASSLLAEETQYFGPGTRLLVL.

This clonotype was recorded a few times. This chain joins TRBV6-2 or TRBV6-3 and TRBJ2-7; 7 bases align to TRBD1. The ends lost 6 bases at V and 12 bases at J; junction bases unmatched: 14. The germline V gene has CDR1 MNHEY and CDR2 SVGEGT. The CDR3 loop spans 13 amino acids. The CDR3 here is CASRQQGLRWSYF. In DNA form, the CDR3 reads TGTGCCAGCAGACAACAGGGGCTCAGGTGGTCGTACTTC.

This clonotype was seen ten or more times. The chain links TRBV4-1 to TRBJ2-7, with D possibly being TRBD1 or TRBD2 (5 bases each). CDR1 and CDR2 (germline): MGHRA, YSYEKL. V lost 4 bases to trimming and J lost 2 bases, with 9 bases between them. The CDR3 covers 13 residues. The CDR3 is CASSRGDPYEQYF. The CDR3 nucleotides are TGCGCCAGCAGCCGAGGGGACCCCTACGAGCAGTACTTC.

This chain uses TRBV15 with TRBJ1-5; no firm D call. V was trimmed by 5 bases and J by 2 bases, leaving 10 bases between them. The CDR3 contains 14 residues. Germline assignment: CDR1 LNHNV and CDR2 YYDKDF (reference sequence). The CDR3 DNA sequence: TGTGCCACCAGCGATAAAGGACGCAATCAGCCCCAGCATTTT. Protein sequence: CATSDKGRNQPQHF.

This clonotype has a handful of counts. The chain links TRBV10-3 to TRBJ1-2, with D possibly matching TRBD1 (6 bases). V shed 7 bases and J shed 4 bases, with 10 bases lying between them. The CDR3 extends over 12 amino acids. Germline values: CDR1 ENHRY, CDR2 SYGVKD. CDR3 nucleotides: TGTGCCATCAATGGGGGGGCCTATGGCTACACCTTC. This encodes CAINGGAYGYTF.

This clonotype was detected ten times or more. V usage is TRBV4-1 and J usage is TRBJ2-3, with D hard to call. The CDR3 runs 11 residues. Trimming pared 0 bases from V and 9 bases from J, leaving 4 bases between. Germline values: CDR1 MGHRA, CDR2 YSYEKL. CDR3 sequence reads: CASSQEGTQYF. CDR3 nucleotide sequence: TGCGCCAGCAGCCAAGAAGGGACGCAGTATTTT.

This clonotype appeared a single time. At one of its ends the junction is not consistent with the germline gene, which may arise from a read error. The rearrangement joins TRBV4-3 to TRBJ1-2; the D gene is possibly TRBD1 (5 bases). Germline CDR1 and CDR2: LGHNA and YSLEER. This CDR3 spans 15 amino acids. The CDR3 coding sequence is TGCGCCAGCAGCCAAGATTTGGCAGGGTTCTATGGCGACACCTTC. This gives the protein CASSQDLAGFYGDTF.

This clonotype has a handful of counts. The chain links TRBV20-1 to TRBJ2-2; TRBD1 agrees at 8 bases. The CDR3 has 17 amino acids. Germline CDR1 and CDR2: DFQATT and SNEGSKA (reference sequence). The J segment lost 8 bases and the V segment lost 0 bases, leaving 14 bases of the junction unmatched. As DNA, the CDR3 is TGCAGTGCTAGAGATCCCGCCAGGGGGCTCGGTCGGGGGGAGCTGTTTTTT. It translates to CSARDPARGLGRGELFF.

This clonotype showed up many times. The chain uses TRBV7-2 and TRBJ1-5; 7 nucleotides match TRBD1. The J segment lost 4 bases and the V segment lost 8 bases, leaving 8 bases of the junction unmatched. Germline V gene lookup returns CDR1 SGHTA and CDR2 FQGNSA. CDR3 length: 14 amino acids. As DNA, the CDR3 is TGTGCCAGCTCACCTTCAGGGGGAAATCAGCCCCAGCATTTT. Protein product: CASSPSGGNQPQHF. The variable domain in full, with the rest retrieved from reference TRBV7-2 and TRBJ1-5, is GAGVSQSPSNKVTEKGKDVELRCDPISGHTALYWYRQSLGQGLEFLIYFQGNSAPDKSGLPSDRFSAERTGGSVSTLTIQRTQQEDSAVYLCASSPSGGNQPQHFGDGTRLSIL.

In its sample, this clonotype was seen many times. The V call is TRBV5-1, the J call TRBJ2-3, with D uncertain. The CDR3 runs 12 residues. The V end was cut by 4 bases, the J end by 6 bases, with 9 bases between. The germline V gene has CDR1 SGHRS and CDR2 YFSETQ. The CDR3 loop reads CASSVEVDTQYF. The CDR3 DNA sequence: TGCGCCAGCAGCGTAGAGGTGGATACGCAGTATTTT.

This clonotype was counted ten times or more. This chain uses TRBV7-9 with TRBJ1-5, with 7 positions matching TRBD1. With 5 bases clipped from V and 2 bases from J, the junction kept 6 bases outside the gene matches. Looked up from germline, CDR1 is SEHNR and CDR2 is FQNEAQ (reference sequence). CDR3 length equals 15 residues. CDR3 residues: CASSPQGSRNQPQHF. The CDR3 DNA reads TGTGCCAGCAGCCCACAGGGGTCGCGCAATCAGCCCCAGCATTTT. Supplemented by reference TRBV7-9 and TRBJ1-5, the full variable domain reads DTGVSQNPRHKITKRGQNVTFRCDPISEHNRLYWYRQTLGQGPEFLTYFQNEAQLEKSRLLSDRFSAERPKGSFSTLEIQRTEQGDSAMYLCASSPQGSRNQPQHFGDGTRLSIL.

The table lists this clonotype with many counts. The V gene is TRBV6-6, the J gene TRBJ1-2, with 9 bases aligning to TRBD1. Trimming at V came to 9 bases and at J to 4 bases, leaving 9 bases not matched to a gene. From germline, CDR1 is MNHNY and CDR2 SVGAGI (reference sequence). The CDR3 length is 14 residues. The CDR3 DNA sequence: TGTGCCAGTGAACAGGGGGCCGAACTCTATGGCTACACCTTC. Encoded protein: CASEQGAELYGYTF.

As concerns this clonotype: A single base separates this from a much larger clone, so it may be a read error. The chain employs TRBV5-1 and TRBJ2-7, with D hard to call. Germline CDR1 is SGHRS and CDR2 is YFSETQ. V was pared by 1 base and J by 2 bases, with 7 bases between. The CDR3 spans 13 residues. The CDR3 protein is CASSLSGAYEQYF. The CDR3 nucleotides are TGCGCCAGCAGCTTGAGTGGAGCCTACGAGCAGTACTTC. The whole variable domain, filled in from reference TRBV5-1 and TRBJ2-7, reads KAGVTQTPRYLIKTRGQQVTLSCSPISGHRSVSWYQQTPGQGLQFLFEYFSETQRNKGNFPGRFSGRQFSNSRSEMNVSTLELGDSALYLCASSLSGAYEQYFGPGTRLTVT.